The entry below describes one TCR beta chain. Antigen: not known. The data stem from a study of monozygotic twins with inflammatory bowel disease. Study outcomes and limitations: The sharing of clonotypes with others was lower in IBD patients than in healthy twins, especially with disease activity. Against healthy co-twins, IBD patients had lower TCRbeta diversity (measured by inverse Simpson). Different T cell subtypes could not be distinguished.

Germline CDR1 and CDR2: SGHTA and FQGNSA. The CDR3 has 17 residues. cDNA synthesis was performed in eight separate reactions for each sample. TCRdb reprocessed the 5' RACE reads and stores each CDR3 protein as one record, lacking DNA. Here the sample table reports fewer than 550,000 distinct CDR3 sequences. This receptor was taken from a human donor with ulcerative colitis or Crohn's disease, or a healthy co-twin of an affected twin (not recorded which). J is TRBJ1-3 and V is TRBV7-2. The sample comprised blood. The CDR3 region is CASSSVSTLFSGNTIYF.